The clone carrying this TCR beta chain was detected only a few times. Its antigen is undetermined. One entry per CDR3 protein results from TCRdb running MiXCR on the reads. In the table there are 200,000 to 300,000 distinct CDR3 sequences, 9.1% of which are singletons. The V gene lost 5 bases and the J gene lost 1 base, with 13 bases spanning the gap. This CDR3 has 14 amino acids. Per germline, CDR1 SGHTS and CDR2 YDEGEE. This specimen belongs to a study of T cell repertoires in cytomegalovirus infection. At the level of the study: From public TCR beta signatures came an indication of both CMV infection and matching HLA type. General study points: It was HLA-C-restricted CMV-specific TCR beta clonotypes that dominated the response ex vivo.

The sequence came from a human donor in good health (CMV status not recorded). Some clones in this sample may be carry-over from other donors' samples. The chain has TRBV5-8 and TRBJ2-7; D unresolved. Sequenced sample: PBMCs. For the CDR3, the DNA is TGTGCCAGCAGAAGGGCCGTTGGGTCCTACGAGCAGTACTTC. It yields the protein CASRRAVGSYEQYF.